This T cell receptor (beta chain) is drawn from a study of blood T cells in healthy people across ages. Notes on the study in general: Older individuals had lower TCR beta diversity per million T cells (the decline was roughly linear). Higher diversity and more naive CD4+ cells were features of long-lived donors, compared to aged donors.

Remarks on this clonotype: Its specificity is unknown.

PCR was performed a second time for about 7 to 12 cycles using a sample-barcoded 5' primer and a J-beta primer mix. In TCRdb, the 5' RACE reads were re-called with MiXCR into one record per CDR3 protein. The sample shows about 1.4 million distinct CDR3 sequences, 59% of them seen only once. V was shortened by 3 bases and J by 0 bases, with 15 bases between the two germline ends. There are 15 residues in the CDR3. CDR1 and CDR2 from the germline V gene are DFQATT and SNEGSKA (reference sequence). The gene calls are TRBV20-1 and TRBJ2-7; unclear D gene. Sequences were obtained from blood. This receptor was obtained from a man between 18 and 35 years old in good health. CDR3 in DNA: TGCAGTGCTAGGGTAAACACCAGGAGCTCCTACGAGCAGTACTTC. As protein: CSARVNTRSSYEQYF.